The next 21 T cell receptor beta chains were all read from a single sample in a study of blood T cells in healthy people across ages. Through a sample-barcoded 5' primer and a J-beta primer mix, a second PCR was run for roughly 7 to 11 cycles. One entry per CDR3 protein results from TCRdb running MiXCR on the 5' RACE reads. The sample comprises fewer than 1,000,000 distinct CDR3 sequences, about half of which are singletons, and around a sixth rests with the top ten. The sample was blood. These receptors all come from a man aged 80 or over in good health.

The chain employs TRBV20-1 and TRBJ2-3; D not certain. This CDR3 spans 14 amino acids. V was shortened by 6 bases and J by 1 base, with 14 bases between the two germline ends. Germline V gives CDR1 DFQATT, CDR2 SNEGSKA (reference sequence). In nucleotides, the CDR3 is TGCAGTGCCAGACCCGATTTAGGCACAGATACGCAGTATTTT. As protein: CSARPDLGTDTQYF.

This clonotype showed up just a few times. The V and J genes are TRBV5-1 and TRBJ2-1, with TRBD2 matching over 7 bases. V trimming: 5 bases; J trimming: 6 bases; junction bases outside the gene matches: 2. The CDR3 extends over 12 amino acids. In germline, CDR1 is SGHRS, CDR2 YFSETQ. The CDR3 here is CASRGGGNEQFF. The CDR3 DNA sequence: TGCGCCAGCAGGGGCGGGGGCAATGAGCAGTTCTTC.

In nucleotides, the CDR3 is TGTGCCAGCTCACCACCGGGCAGGGCCCGCGACACCGGGGAGCTGTTTTTT. It is translated as CASSPPGRARDTGELFF. The genes are TRBV18 and TRBJ2-2, with a weak D call TRBD1 (5 bases). Germline CDR1 is KGHSH and CDR2 is LQKENI. V lost 0 bases and J 3 bases, leaving 14 bases between the germline ends. This CDR3 is built from 17 residues.

The rearrangement uses TRBV7-2 and TRBJ2-1; TRBD1 agrees at 7 bases. The CDR3 consists of 15 residues. Germline CDR1 reads SGHTA; CDR2 reads FQGNSA. The ends lost 5 bases at V and 4 bases at J; junction bases unmatched: 8. CDR3 sequence: CASSEGQHQYNEQFF. The CDR3 DNA is TGTGCCAGCAGCGAGGGACAGCACCAATACAATGAGCAGTTCTTC.

The CDR3 DNA follows: TGCGCCAGCAGCCAAGAGGCGGTTTCTTTACACAATGAGCAGTTCTTC. Amino acids: CASSQEAVSLHNEQFF. The chain links TRBV4-3 to TRBJ2-1; D is unresolved. The germline gives CDR1 LGHNA, CDR2 YSLEER. The CDR3 extends over 16 amino acids. V lost 0 bases and J lost 5, with 14 bases in between.

This CDR3 reads CASSQDHKGLAFF. The CDR3 bases are TGTGCCAGCAGCCAAGATCATAAGGGGTTGGCTTTCTTT. The rearrangement uses TRBV14 and TRBJ1-1; tentative D call: TRBD1 (5 bases). Germline V gene lookup returns CDR1 SGHDN and CDR2 FVKESK. This CDR3 has 13 residues. V dropped 0 bases and J dropped 11 bases, with 13 bases sitting between them.

The chain is built from TRBV21-1 and TRBJ2-3; the table's D call, TRBD2, has no DNA check behind it. TRBV21-1 counts as a pseudogene. The CDR3 consists of 16 residues. CDR3 nucleotide sequence: TGTGCCAGCAGCGAAGGCAAGCGGGAGTGCACAGATACGCAGTATTTT. Protein: CASSEGKRECTDTQYF.

The chain has TRBV7-9 and TRBJ2-1; possibly TRBD2 for D (6 bases). The CDR3 runs to 13 residues. CDR1 is SEHNR and CDR2 is FQNEAQ in the germline V gene (reference sequence). V shed 3 bases and J shed 12 bases, with 15 bases lying between them. CDR3 nucleotide sequence: TGTGCCAGCAGCTTCCCGGGACTCCTGTCGCAGTTCTTC. Translation gives CASSFPGLLSQFF. Filled out from reference TRBV7-9 and TRBJ2-1, the complete variable domain reads DTGVSQNPRHKITKRGQNVTFRCDPISEHNRLYWYRQTLGQGPEFLTYFQNEAQLEKSRLLSDRFSAERPKGSFSTLEIQRTEQGDSAMYLCASSFPGLLSQFFGPGTRLTVL.

The genes are TRBV5-1 and TRBJ2-7; 12 bases are a match to TRBD1. The CDR3 spans 14 residues. Germline V gene sequence: CDR1 SGHRS, CDR2 YFSETQ. Losses at the gene ends were 8 bases for V and 5 bases for J; bases not matched to a gene: 8. Here the CDR3 reads CASSRDRGRDEQYF. DNA of the CDR3: TGCGCCAGTTCCCGGGACAGGGGGCGAGACGAGCAGTACTTC.

This clonotype was seen repeatedly, ten times or more. As DNA, the CDR3 is TGTGCCAGCATAACATCATCCGGGACAGGGTTTTGGGGTGAGCAGTTCTTC. It translates to CASITSSGTGFWGEQFF. The chain is built from TRBV28 and TRBJ2-1, with TRBD1 matching over 9 bases. The length of the CDR3 is 17 residues. Trimming cost V 7 bases and J 9 bases; bases outside gene matches: 19. The V gene's germline CDR1 is MDHEN and CDR2 SYDVKM.

This clonotype was found many times. The J gene is TRBJ2-7, the V gene TRBV5-1; D may correspond to TRBD1 or TRBD2 (7 bases each). Trimming removed 3 bases at V and 5 bases at J, with 18 bases between. CDR3 length equals 15 residues. CDR1 is SGHRS and CDR2 is YFSETQ in the germline V gene. Here the CDR3 DNA reads TGCGCCAGCAGCTCAGGGGGAGCGGGACTCAACGAGCAGTACTTC. It codes for CASSSGGAGLNEQYF.

This clonotype was seen more than once but under ten times. This chain joins TRBV27 and TRBJ2-3; D is possibly TRBD1 or TRBD2 (6 bases each). The germline V gene encodes CDR1 MNHEY and CDR2 SMNVEV (reference sequence). Trimming shortened V by 6 bases and J by 6 bases, and 16 bases separated the two germline ends. This CDR3 contains 14 residues. Here the CDR3 reads CASSEVLGGDTQYF. As DNA, the CDR3 is TGTGCCAGCAGCGAGGTGCTAGGGGGGGATACGCAGTATTTT.

This clonotype has just a few counts. The chain is built from TRBV29-1 and TRBJ2-7; TRBD1 might be the D (6 bases). With 7 bases removed from V and 3 bases from J, the gap between germline ends came to 19 bases. Germline V gene data show CDR1 as SQVTM and CDR2 as ANQGSEA. The CDR3 loop spans 14 amino acids. CDR3 bases: TGCAGCGCAAAAGCACTACTGGACAGCTACGAGCAGTACTTC. It is translated as CSAKALLDSYEQYF.

The V gene is TRBV13, the J gene TRBJ2-1; 10 nucleotides align to TRBD2. With V trimmed by 4 bases and J by 0 bases, 15 bases remained unmatched. CDR1 is PRHDT, CDR2 FYEKMQ, per germline (reference sequence). The CDR3 covers 20 residues. The CDR3 sequence is CASSSPKSGRAGLSYNEQFF. The CDR3 coding sequence is TGTGCCAGCAGCTCCCCTAAGAGCGGGAGGGCGGGCCTCTCCTACAATGAGCAGTTCTTC.

The rearrangement links TRBV30 to TRBJ1-1; 9 nucleotides match TRBD1. The CDR3 totals 15 residues. Germline V gene lookup returns CDR1 GTSNPN and CDR2 SVGIG (reference sequence). With V trimmed by 4 bases and J by 5 bases, 11 bases remained unmatched. This CDR3 is CAWKLPGQGGTEAFF. In nucleotides, the CDR3 is TGTGCCTGGAAACTGCCGGGACAGGGCGGAACTGAAGCTTTCTTT.

Only a few counts were recorded for this clonotype. The CDR3 spells CASSPEPGQLAQTQYF. DNA for the CDR3: TGCGCCAGCAGCCCCGAACCCGGACAGTTAGCTCAGACCCAGTACTTC. The gene calls are TRBV5-1 and TRBJ2-5, with D maybe TRBD1 (6 bases). CDR1 is SGHRS and CDR2 is YFSETQ in the germline V gene. V gave up 4 bases and J gave up 6 bases, with 22 bases separating them. The CDR3 extends over 16 amino acids.

This clonotype was counted only a few times. The chain carries TRBV28 and TRBJ2-3, with TRBD2 identical over 13 bases. The CDR3 extends over 16 amino acids. The trim removed 6 bases at V and 4 bases at J, leaving 7 bases unmatched. Germline assignment: CDR1 MDHEN and CDR2 SYDVKM. The CDR3 sequence is CASRPRLAGGSDTQYF. In DNA form, the CDR3 reads TGTGCCAGCAGGCCGCGACTAGCGGGAGGTTCAGATACGCAGTATTTT.

The V call is TRBV7-9, the J call TRBJ2-2, with 7 bases identical to TRBD1. After removal of 3 bases from V and 1 base from J, the junction contained 8 bases not matched to a gene. Germline-derived CDR1 and CDR2 are SEHNR and FQNEAQ (reference sequence). The CDR3 has 17 residues. The DNA of the CDR3 is TGTGCCAGCAGCTTGGACTCGGGACAGTTGAACACCGGGGAGCTGTTTTTT. Its translation: CASSLDSGQLNTGELFF.

The table lists this clonotype with many counts. This chain connects TRBV7-3 to TRBJ1-4; 8 positions agree with TRBD1. V shed 3 bases and J 1 base; nucleotides not matched to a gene: 4. CDR1 SGHTA and CDR2 FQGTGA come from the germline V gene. The CDR3 runs 16 residues. The CDR3 is CASSFTGGETNEKLFF. CDR3 bases: TGTGCCAGCAGCTTCACAGGGGGAGAAACTAATGAAAAACTGTTTTTT.

This clonotype was seen at least ten times. The chain joins TRBV20-1 to TRBJ2-4; TRBD2 might be the D (6 bases). Trimming left V 0 bases short and J 7 bases short, with 10 bases between. The germline CDR1 and CDR2 sequences are DFQATT and SNEGSKA (reference sequence). The CDR3 covers 13 residues. CDR3 in amino acids: CSARDTGRNIQYF. CDR3 coding DNA: TGCAGTGCTAGAGACACGGGGAGGAACATTCAGTACTTC.

The table lists this clonotype with a few counts. The chain is built from TRBV29-1 and TRBJ2-3, with 9 bases aligning to TRBD2. The germline gives CDR1 SQVTM, CDR2 ANQGSEA. V lost 5 bases and J lost 5; bases outside the gene matches: 8. The CDR3 runs to 14 residues. The CDR3 loop is CSVSPAGGGDTQYF. The CDR3 DNA follows: TGCAGCGTTTCCCCCGCGGGGGGGGGAGATACGCAGTATTTT.